These T cell receptor beta chains were read from a single sample in a study of control samples from healthy donors and cancer patients. Generated by immunoSEQ multiplex PCR, the TCRdb table keeps only in-frame clones and is missing some. This repertoire shows approximately 170,000 clones, roughly nine tenths found once; its top ten account for about 1.4%. The sequencing input was blood. The source of these receptors is a man aged 30-40 years in good health. CDR3s include the opening cysteine and the closing phenylalanine or tryptophan. A D gene is named only where the DNA matches it firmly. Clone size appears in some rows only: once, few, many, or a class for an expanded clone.

abundance: .; v_gene: TRBV6-2/TRBV6-3; d_gene: .; j_gene: TRBJ2-3; CDR3aa: CASSYVPGSLHTDTQYF; CDR3nt: TGTGCCAGCAGTTACGTTCCGGGGTCACTACACACAGATACGCAGTATTTT
abundance: .; v_gene: TRBV2; d_gene: .; j_gene: TRBJ2-1; CDR3aa: CASSPARRDNEQFF; CDR3nt: TGTGCCAGCAGCCCGGCCAGGAGGGACAATGAGCAGTTCTTC
abundance: .; v_gene: TRBV5-1; d_gene: .; j_gene: TRBJ2-7; CDR3aa: CASSLGYEQYF; CDR3nt: TGCGCCAGCAGCTTGGGCTACGAGCAGTACTTC
abundance: few; v_gene: TRBV23-1; d_gene: .; j_gene: TRBJ1-1; CDR3aa: CASSQIQLLPPEAFF; CDR3nt: TGCGCCAGCAGTCAGATCCAGCTTCTCCCCCCTGAAGCTTTCTTT
abundance: .; v_gene: TRBV15; d_gene: TRBD1; j_gene: TRBJ2-7; CDR3aa: CATSFGTGDRNEQYF; CDR3nt: TGTGCCACCAGCTTCGGGACAGGGGATCGCAACGAGCAGTACTTC
abundance: .; v_gene: TRBV2; d_gene: .; j_gene: TRBJ1-1; CDR3aa: CASRATRLNTEAFF; CDR3nt: TGTGCCAGCAGAGCAACAAGATTAAACACTGAAGCTTTCTTT
abundance: .; v_gene: TRBV19; d_gene: TRBD1; j_gene: TRBJ2-2; CDR3aa: CASTELITGGVGPGELFF; CDR3nt: TGTGCCAGTACTGAATTAATTACAGGGGGCGTAGGTCCCGGGGAGCTGTTTTTT
abundance: once; v_gene: TRBV5-6; d_gene: .; j_gene: TRBJ2-7; CDR3aa: CASSSISGAGGQYF; CDR3nt: TGTGCCAGCAGCTCGATCTCGGGGGCCGGGGGGCAGTACTTC
abundance: .; v_gene: TRBV7-9; d_gene: .; j_gene: TRBJ1-1; CDR3aa: CASSLGGGRGTEAFF; CDR3nt: TGTGCCAGCAGCCTCGGTGGGGGCAGGGGAACTGAAGCTTTCTTT
abundance: .; v_gene: TRBV7-2; d_gene: TRBD1; j_gene: TRBJ1-1; CDR3aa: CASSLGYAGQGSGPEAFF; CDR3nt: TGTGCCAGCAGCTTAGGGTACGCAGGACAGGGATCTGGGCCTGAAGCTTTCTTT
abundance: .; v_gene: TRBV7-2; d_gene: .; j_gene: TRBJ1-3; CDR3aa: CASSFVAPGNTIYF; CDR3nt: TGTGCCAGCAGCTTCGTGGCTCCTGGAAACACCATATATTTT
abundance: .; v_gene: TRBV19; d_gene: .; j_gene: TRBJ2-1; CDR3aa: CASSISGATTYNEQFF; CDR3nt: TGTGCCAGTAGTATATCGGGCGCTACAACCTACAATGAGCAGTTCTTC
abundance: .; v_gene: TRBV6-1; d_gene: .; j_gene: TRBJ2-2; CDR3aa: CASSEFFGDPLRGELFF; CDR3nt: TGTGCCAGCAGTGAATTTTTCGGGGACCCTCTCCGCGGGGAGCTGTTTTTT
abundance: many; v_gene: TRBV4-2; d_gene: .; j_gene: TRBJ2-5; CDR3aa: CASSQQEQETQYF; CDR3nt: TGTGCCAGCAGCCAACAGGAGCAAGAGACCCAGTACTTC
abundance: .; v_gene: TRBV4-3; d_gene: .; j_gene: TRBJ1-2; CDR3aa: CASSQDFRGAGIYGYTF; CDR3nt: TGCGCCAGCAGCCAAGATTTTCGGGGCGCGGGTATCTATGGCTACACCTTC
abundance: .; v_gene: TRBV4-3; d_gene: TRBD1; j_gene: TRBJ1-1; CDR3aa: CASSQIPGGTEAFF; CDR3nt: TGCGCCAGCAGCCAAATCCCAGGGGGGACTGAAGCTTTCTTT
abundance: .; v_gene: TRBV12-3/TRBV12-4; d_gene: .; j_gene: TRBJ2-7; CDR3aa: CASSFLVREQYF; CDR3nt: TGTGCCAGCAGTTTCCTGGTGCGAGAGCAGTACTTC
abundance: .; v_gene: TRBV9; d_gene: .; j_gene: TRBJ1-4; CDR3aa: CASSVLKTYHRSNEKLFF; CDR3nt: TGTGCCAGCAGCGTACTCAAGACCTACCACAGGTCTAATGAAAAACTGTTTTTT
abundance: .; v_gene: TRBV5-1; d_gene: TRBD1; j_gene: TRBJ2-7; CDR3aa: CASSRTGAPYEQYF; CDR3nt: TGCGCCAGCAGCAGAACAGGGGCTCCCTACGAGCAGTACTTC
abundance: .; v_gene: TRBV7-9; d_gene: TRBD2; j_gene: TRBJ2-1; CDR3aa: CASRLAGHNEQFF; CDR3nt: TGTGCCAGCCGACTAGCGGGGCACAATGAGCAGTTCTTC
abundance: .; v_gene: TRBV6-5; d_gene: .; j_gene: TRBJ1-5; CDR3aa: CASSYSSGGDQPQHF; CDR3nt: TGTGCCAGCAGTTACTCATCCGGGGGGGATCAGCCCCAGCATTTT
abundance: once; v_gene: TRBV19; d_gene: .; j_gene: TRBJ1-2; CDR3aa: CASSPDRANAWGYGYTF; CDR3nt: TGTGCCAGTAGTCCCGACCGGGCCAATGCCTGGGGCTATGGCTACACCTTC
abundance: .; v_gene: TRBV28; d_gene: .; j_gene: TRBJ1-1; CDR3aa: CASSLGVALNTEAFF; CDR3nt: TGTGCCAGCAGTTTAGGTGTGGCCTTGAACACTGAAGCTTTCTTT
abundance: .; v_gene: TRBV6-5; d_gene: .; j_gene: TRBJ2-1; CDR3aa: CASSYVGAPKEQFF; CDR3nt: TGTGCCAGCAGTTACGTCGGTGCTCCTAAGGAGCAGTTCTTC
abundance: .; v_gene: TRBV7-9; d_gene: .; j_gene: TRBJ1-2; CDR3aa: CASSPNLGAGYGYTF; CDR3nt: TGTGCCAGCAGTCCCAATCTAGGGGCAGGCTATGGCTACACCTTC
abundance: once; v_gene: TRBV4-3; d_gene: .; j_gene: TRBJ2-7; CDR3aa: CASSQGRQFANEQYF; CDR3nt: TGCGCCAGCAGCCAAGGTAGACAATTCGCCAACGAGCAGTACTTC
abundance: .; v_gene: TRBV21-1; d_gene: .; j_gene: TRBJ1-1; CDR3aa: CASSPGTGAPEAFF; CDR3nt: TGTGCCAGCAGCCCCGGGACAGGGGCCCCTGAAGCTTTCTTT
abundance: once; v_gene: TRBV6-5; d_gene: .; j_gene: TRBJ1-2; CDR3aa: CASRKGTRGYTF; CDR3nt: TGTGCCAGCAGAAAAGGGACTAGGGGCTACACCTTC
abundance: .; v_gene: TRBV12-5; d_gene: TRBD1; j_gene: TRBJ1-1; CDR3aa: CASGLRGLNTEAFF; CDR3nt: TGTGCTAGTGGTCTCAGGGGGCTGAACACTGAAGCTTTCTTT
abundance: .; v_gene: TRBV7-8; d_gene: TRBD1; j_gene: TRBJ2-5; CDR3aa: CASSYPPTGEQETQYF; CDR3nt: TGTGCCAGCAGCTATCCACCGACAGGGGAACAAGAGACCCAGTACTTC
abundance: .; v_gene: TRBV7-9; d_gene: .; j_gene: TRBJ2-1; CDR3aa: CASSFAGIEQFF; CDR3nt: TGTGCCAGCAGCTTCGCTGGAATTGAGCAGTTCTTC
abundance: .; v_gene: TRBV5-5; d_gene: .; j_gene: TRBJ1-3; CDR3aa: CASSLKSSGNTIYF; CDR3nt: TGTGCCAGCAGCTTAAAGAGCTCTGGAAACACCATATATTTT
abundance: .; v_gene: TRBV3-1/TRBV3-2; d_gene: .; j_gene: TRBJ2-7; CDR3aa: CASSQESRGNYEQYF; CDR3nt: TGTGCCAGCAGCCAAGAGTCCCGGGGCAACTACGAGCAGTACTTC
abundance: .; v_gene: TRBV30; d_gene: .; j_gene: TRBJ2-2; CDR3aa: CAWSVARNRGELFF; CDR3nt: TGTGCCTGGAGTGTTGCGCGGAACCGCGGGGAGCTGTTTTTT
abundance: .; v_gene: TRBV5-1; d_gene: TRBD2; j_gene: TRBJ2-3; CDR3aa: CASSFAHSGSGGDTQYF; CDR3nt: TGCGCCAGCAGCTTCGCCCATAGCGGGAGCGGAGGAGATACGCAGTATTTT
abundance: .; v_gene: TRBV6-1; d_gene: TRBD1; j_gene: TRBJ2-7; CDR3aa: CASSEGPFSGTASYEQYF; CDR3nt: TGTGCCAGCAGTGAAGGCCCATTTTCGGGGACAGCCTCCTACGAGCAGTACTTC
abundance: .; v_gene: TRBV7-2; d_gene: .; j_gene: TRBJ2-3; CDR3aa: CASSVDGTDRRTQYF; CDR3nt: TGTGCCAGCAGCGTGGACGGGACCGACCGTAGGACGCAGTATTTT
abundance: .; v_gene: TRBV2; d_gene: .; j_gene: TRBJ2-1; CDR3aa: CASSVWAGSYNEQFF; CDR3nt: TGTGCCAGCAGTGTATGGGCTGGCTCCTACAATGAGCAGTTCTTC
abundance: .; v_gene: TRBV28; d_gene: TRBD1; j_gene: TRBJ1-1; CDR3aa: CASSPYDRAWGTEAFF; CDR3nt: TGTGCCAGCAGTCCCTACGACAGGGCATGGGGCACTGAAGCTTTCTTT
abundance: .; v_gene: TRBV5-4; d_gene: TRBD1; j_gene: TRBJ1-6; CDR3aa: CASSGEPTGGGSPLHF; CDR3nt: TGTGCCAGCAGCGGAGAACCGACAGGGGGAGGCTCACCCCTCCACTTT